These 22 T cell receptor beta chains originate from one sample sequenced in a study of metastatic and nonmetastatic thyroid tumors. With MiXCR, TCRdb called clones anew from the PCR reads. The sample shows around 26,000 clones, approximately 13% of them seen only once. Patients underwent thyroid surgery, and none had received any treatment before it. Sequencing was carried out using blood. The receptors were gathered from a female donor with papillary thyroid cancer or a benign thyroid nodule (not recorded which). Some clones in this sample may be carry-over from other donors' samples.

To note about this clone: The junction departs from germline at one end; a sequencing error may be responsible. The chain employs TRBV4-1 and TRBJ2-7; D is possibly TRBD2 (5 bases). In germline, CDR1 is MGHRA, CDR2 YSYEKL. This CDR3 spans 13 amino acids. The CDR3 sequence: CARSHGEGYEQYF. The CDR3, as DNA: TGCGCCAGGAGCCACGGAGAGGGCTACGAGCAGTACTTC.

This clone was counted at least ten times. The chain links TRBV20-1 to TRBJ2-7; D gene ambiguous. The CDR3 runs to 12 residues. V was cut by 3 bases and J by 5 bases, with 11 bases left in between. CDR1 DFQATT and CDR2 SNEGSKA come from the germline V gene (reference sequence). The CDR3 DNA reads TGCAGTGCTAGGGGTGAAAGAAACGAGCAGTACTTC. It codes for CSARGERNEQYF.

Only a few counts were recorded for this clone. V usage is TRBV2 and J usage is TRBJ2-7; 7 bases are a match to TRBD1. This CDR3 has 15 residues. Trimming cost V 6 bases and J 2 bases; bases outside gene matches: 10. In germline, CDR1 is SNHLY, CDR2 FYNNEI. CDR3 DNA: TGTGCCAGCAGCGACGTAGGGGGCCTTACCTACGAGCAGTACTTC. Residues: CASSDVGGLTYEQYF.

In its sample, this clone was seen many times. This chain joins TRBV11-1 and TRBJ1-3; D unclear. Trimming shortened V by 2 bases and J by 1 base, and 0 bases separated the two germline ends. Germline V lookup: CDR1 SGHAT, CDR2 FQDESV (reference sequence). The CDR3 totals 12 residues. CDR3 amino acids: CASSLSGNTIYF. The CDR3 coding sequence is TGTGCCAGCAGCTTATCTGGAAACACCATATATTTT.

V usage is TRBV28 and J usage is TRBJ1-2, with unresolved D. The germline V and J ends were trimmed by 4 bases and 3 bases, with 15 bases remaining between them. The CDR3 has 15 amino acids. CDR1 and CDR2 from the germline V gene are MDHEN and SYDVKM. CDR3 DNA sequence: TGTGCCAGCAGTTCACTTAAGGGTGCGGACTATGGCTACACCTTC. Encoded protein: CASSSLKGADYGYTF.

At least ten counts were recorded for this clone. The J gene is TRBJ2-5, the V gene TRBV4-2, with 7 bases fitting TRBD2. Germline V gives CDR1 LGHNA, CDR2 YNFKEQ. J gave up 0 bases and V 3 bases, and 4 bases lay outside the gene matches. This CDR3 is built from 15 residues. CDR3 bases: TGTGCCAGCAGCCAGGGGCTAGCGGACCAAGAGACCCAGTACTTC. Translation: CASSQGLADQETQYF.

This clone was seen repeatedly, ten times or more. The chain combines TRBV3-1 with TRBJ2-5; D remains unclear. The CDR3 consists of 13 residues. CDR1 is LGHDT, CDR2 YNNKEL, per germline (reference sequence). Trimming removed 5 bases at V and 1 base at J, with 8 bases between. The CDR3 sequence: CASSDPSQETQYF. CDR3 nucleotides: TGTGCCAGCAGCGACCCCTCCCAAGAGACCCAGTACTTC.

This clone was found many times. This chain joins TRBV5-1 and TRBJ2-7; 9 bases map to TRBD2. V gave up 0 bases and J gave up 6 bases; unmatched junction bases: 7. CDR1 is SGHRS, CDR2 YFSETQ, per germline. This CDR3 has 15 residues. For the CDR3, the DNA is TGCGCCAGCAGCTTGGAGGTAGCGGGAGTTCTCGAGCAGTACTTC. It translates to CASSLEVAGVLEQYF.

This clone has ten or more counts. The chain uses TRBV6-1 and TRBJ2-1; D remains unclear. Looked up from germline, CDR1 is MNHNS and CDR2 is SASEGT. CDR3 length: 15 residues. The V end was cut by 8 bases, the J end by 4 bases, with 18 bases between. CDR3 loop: CASRRDSSEYNEQFF. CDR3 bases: TGTGCCAGCCGCAGAGATAGCAGTGAATACAATGAGCAGTTCTTC.

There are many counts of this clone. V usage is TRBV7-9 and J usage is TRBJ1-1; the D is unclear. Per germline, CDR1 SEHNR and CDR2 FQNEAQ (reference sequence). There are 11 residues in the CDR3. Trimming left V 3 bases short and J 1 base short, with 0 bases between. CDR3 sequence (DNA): TGTGCCAGCAGCTTGAACACTGAAGCTTTCTTT. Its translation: CASSLNTEAFF.

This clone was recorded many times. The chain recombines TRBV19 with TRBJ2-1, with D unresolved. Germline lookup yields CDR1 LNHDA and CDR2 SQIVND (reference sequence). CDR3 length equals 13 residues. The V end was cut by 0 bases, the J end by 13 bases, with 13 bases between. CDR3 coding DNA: TGTGCCAGTAGTATAGAGCCCCTACTGGGCCAGTTCTTC. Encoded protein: CASSIEPLLGQFF.

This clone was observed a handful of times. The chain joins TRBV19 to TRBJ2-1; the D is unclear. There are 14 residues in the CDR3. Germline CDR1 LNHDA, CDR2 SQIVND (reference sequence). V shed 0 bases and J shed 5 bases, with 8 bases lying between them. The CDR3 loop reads CASSIDPSNNEQFF. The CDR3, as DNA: TGTGCCAGTAGTATAGATCCTAGTAACAATGAGCAGTTCTTC. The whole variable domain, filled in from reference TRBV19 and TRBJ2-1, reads DGGITQSPKYLFRKEGQNVTLSCEQNLNHDAMYWYRQDPGQGLRLIYYSQIVNDFQKGDIAEGYSVSREKKESFPLTVTSAQKNPTAFYLCASSIDPSNNEQFFGPGTRLTVL.

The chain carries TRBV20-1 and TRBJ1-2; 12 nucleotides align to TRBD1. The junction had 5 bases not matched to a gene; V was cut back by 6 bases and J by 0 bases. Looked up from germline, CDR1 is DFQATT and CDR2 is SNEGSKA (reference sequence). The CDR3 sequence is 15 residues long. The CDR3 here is CSARDRGPTNYGYTF. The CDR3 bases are TGCAGTGCCCGGGACAGGGGGCCTACTAACTATGGCTACACCTTC.

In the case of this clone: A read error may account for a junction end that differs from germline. The CDR3 spells CSARPLANVAAQPHHF. The CDR3 DNA is TGCAGTGCTAGGCCCCTCGCCAACGTCGCGGCTCAGCCCCATCATTTT. V and J are TRBV20-1 and TRBJ1-5; D is ambiguous. CDR3 size: 16 residues. Looked up from germline, CDR1 is DFQATT and CDR2 is SNEGSKA (reference sequence).

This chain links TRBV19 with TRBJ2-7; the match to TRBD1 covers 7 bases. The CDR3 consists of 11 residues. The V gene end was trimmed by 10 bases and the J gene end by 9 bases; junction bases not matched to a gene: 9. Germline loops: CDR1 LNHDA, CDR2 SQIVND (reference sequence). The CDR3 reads CATQGQLWQYF. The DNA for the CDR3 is TGTGCCACCCAGGGACAGCTATGGCAGTACTTC.

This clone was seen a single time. In DNA, the CDR3 is TGCAGTGCTAGAGTTCCAAAGGGGGGGACCGGGGAGCTGTTTTTT. It is translated as CSARVPKGGTGELFF. This sequence joins TRBV20-1 and TRBJ2-2, with D possibly TRBD2 on 7 matching bases. Trimming cost V 1 base and J 5 bases, with 14 bases left between them. Per germline, CDR1 DFQATT and CDR2 SNEGSKA (reference sequence). The CDR3 totals 15 residues.

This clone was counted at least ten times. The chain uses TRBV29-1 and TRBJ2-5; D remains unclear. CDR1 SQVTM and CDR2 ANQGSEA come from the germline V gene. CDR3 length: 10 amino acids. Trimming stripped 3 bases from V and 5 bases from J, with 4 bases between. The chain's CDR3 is CSVEGETQYF. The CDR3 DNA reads TGCAGCGTTGAGGGCGAGACCCAGTACTTC.

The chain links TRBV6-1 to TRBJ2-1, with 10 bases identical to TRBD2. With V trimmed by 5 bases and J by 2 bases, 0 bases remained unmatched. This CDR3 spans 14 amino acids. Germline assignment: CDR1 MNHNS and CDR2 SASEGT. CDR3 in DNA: TGTGCCAGCAGTAGCGGGGGGGCCTACAATGAGCAGTTCTTC. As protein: CASSSGGAYNEQFF.

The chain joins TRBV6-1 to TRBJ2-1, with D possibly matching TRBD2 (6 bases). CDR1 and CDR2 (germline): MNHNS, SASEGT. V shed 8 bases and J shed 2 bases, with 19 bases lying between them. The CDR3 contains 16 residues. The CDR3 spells CASSILPGLTYNEQFF. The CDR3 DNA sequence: TGTGCCAGCTCCATCCTTCCGGGACTTACCTACAATGAGCAGTTCTTC.

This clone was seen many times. This chain's CDR3 is CASSPVQRYTEAFF. The CDR3 nucleotides are TGTGCCAGCAGTCCTGTACAGCGCTACACTGAAGCTTTCTTT. J is TRBJ1-1 and V is TRBV2; D not resolved. From germline, CDR1 is SNHLY and CDR2 FYNNEI. The length of the CDR3 is 14 residues. Trimming removed 5 bases at V and 3 bases at J, with 13 bases between.

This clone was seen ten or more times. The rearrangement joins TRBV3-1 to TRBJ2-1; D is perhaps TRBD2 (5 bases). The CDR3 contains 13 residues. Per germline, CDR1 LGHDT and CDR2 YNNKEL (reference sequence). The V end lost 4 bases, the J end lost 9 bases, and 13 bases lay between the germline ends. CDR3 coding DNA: TGTGCCAGCAGCCTTGGAGGCAGCTTTGAGCAGTTCTTC. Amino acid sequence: CASSLGGSFEQFF.

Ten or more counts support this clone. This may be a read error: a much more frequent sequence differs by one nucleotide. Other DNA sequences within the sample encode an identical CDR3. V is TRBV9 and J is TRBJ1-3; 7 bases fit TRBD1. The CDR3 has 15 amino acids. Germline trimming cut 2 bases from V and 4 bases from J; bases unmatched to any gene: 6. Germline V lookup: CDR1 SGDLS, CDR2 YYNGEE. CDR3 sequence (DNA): TGTGCCAGCAGCGTCCGACAGGGCGGCGGAAACACCATATATTTT. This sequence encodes CASSVRQGGGNTIYF.